This T cell receptor (beta chain) was identified during a study of T cell changes during pregnancy in multiple sclerosis. Clones were sequenced by immunoSEQ multiplex PCR, and TCRdb holds only the in-frame ones, with some missing. The table records 55,000 to 70,000 clones, about 94% of them present only once. The CDR3 extends over 15 amino acids. Germline loops: CDR1 SGHNT, CDR2 YENEEA. The V end lost 0 bases, the J end lost 0 bases, and 8 bases lay between the germline ends. The sequencing used CD4+ T cells from peripheral blood mononuclear cells, collected before pregnancy. This chain connects TRBV11-3 to TRBJ1-1; D is unclear. The clonotype was recovered from a female donor with multiple sclerosis, enrolled in a pregnancy study. The CDR3 DNA reads as TGTGCCAGCAGCTTAGATCCTTTTGTGAACACTGAAGCTTTCTTT. Amino acid sequence: CASSLDPFVNTEAFF.